The clone carrying this TCR beta chain was detected a few times. Germline V gives CDR1 ENHRY, CDR2 SYGVKD. CDR3 length equals 14 residues. Trimming left V 7 bases short and J 5 bases short, with 17 bases between. This sample was included in a study of blood T cell repertoires in COVID-19. Assay: immunoSEQ multiplex PCR; the TCRdb copy retains only in-frame clones and omits some. Here the sample spans 230,000 or so clones, around 80% being singletons. This chain links TRBV10-3 with TRBJ1-1; tentative D call: TRBD1 (6 bases). The sequence derives from a man aged 40-49 years who had recovered from COVID-19. The material sequenced was peripheral blood. This CDR3 reads CAINSEGGVTEAFF. CDR3 coding DNA: TGTGCCATCAATTCCGAGGGGGGGGTAACTGAAGCTTTCTTT.